This TCR beta chain was identified during a study of cytomegalovirus exposure and HLA in healthy donors. About the research overall: From around 180 million T cells, an earlier analysis saw 120 million or so unique TCR beta sequences. Findings and limits, study-wide: A later analysis reported that several of the most significant clusters appeared to be linked to common viral pathogens, among them Epstein-Barr virus.

At collection, donors were nominally healthy, but unrecorded immune exposures were probable. This CDR3 region has 14 residues. The germline gives CDR1 ENHRY, CDR2 SYGVKD. V was clipped by 4 bases and J by 3 bases; unmatched bases: 5. This clone was seen only once. Its antigen remains unknown. In the PCR, 60 Vbeta and 13 Jbeta primers were used. Produced via immunoSEQ multiplex PCR; TCRdb's table is partial and in-frame only. The sample holds over 200,000 clones, 82% seen once. The V and J genes are TRBV10-3 and TRBJ1-1, with 7 bases matching TRBD1. The sample was PBMCs. The receptor's source is a man aged 40-50 years in good health and CMV-seropositive. The CDR3 bases are TGTGCCATCAGTGTAAGAACAGGGGACACTGAAGCTTTCTTT. This gives the protein CAISVRTGDTEAFF.